This is a list of T cell receptor beta chains from one sample in a study of cytotoxic CD8 clonotypes in ibrutinib-treated CLL. Clones were read by immunoSEQ multiplex PCR, and TCRdb kept only the in-frame ones, dropping some. The sample has 55,000 to 80,000 clones, around nine tenths seen once. Sequenced material: PBMCs, taken after 12 months of ibrutinib treatment. Receptors originate from a human donor with chronic lymphocytic leukemia. CDR3s include the opening cysteine and the closing phenylalanine or tryptophan. A D gene is named only where the DNA matches it firmly. Only part of the rows carry a size: once, few, many, or a class if the clone is expanded.

-,TRBJ2-7,TRBV4-1,-,TGCGCCAGCAGCCAAGAGTCGGAGTCCTACGAGCAGTACTTC,CASSQESESYEQYF
-,TRBJ2-7,TRBV7-9,-,TGTGCCAGCAACAGGGGAGGACGAGACTACGAGCAGTACTTC,CASNRGGRDYEQYF
TRBD1,TRBJ2-1,TRBV6-6,once,TGTGCCAGCAGGGGTGGAACAGGGGGTTTTTACAATGAGCAGTTCTTC,CASRGGTGGFYNEQFF
TRBD1,TRBJ2-1,TRBV28,-,TGTGCCAGCGGTAGACAGGGACGTTACAATGAGCAGTTCTTC,CASGRQGRYNEQFF
TRBD1,TRBJ1-5,TRBV28,-,TGTGCCAGCAGTTCCCGACAGGGCACAAGCAATCAGCCCCAGCATTTT,CASSSRQGTSNQPQHF
TRBD2,TRBJ2-3,TRBV27,-,TGTGCCAGCAGAAAAGGGACTAGCGGGAGGGTTAAGGGCACAGATACGCAGTATTTT,CASRKGTSGRVKGTDTQYF
-,TRBJ2-1,TRBV5-3,-,TGTGCCAGAAGCTTGGCCGATGAGCAGTTCTTC,CARSLADEQFF
TRBD1,TRBJ2-2,TRBV2,-,TGTGCCAGCAGTTGGACAGGGGTGGGGGAGCTGTTTTTT,CASSWTGVGELFF
-,TRBJ2-2,TRBV28,-,TGTGCCAGCAGAATACTAGCTAGCCCCGGGGAGCTGTTTTTT,CASRILASPGELFF
TRBD2,TRBJ2-3,TRBV19,-,TGTGCCAGTAGTATAGAACGGACTAGCGGGGACTCCGGGGGCACAGATACGCAGTATTTT,CASSIERTSGDSGGTDTQYF
-,TRBJ1-2,TRBV19,few,TGTGCCAGTAGTATATGGTACGGTAACTATGGCTACACCTTC,CASSIWYGNYGYTF
TRBD2,TRBJ2-1,TRBV14,-,TGTGCCAGCAGCCAAGATCGTGGGGGAGGGCCGTCCTACAATGAGCAGTTCTTC,CASSQDRGGGPSYNEQFF
-,TRBJ2-5,TRBV5-1,-,TGCGCCAGCAGCTTGGAGCACCGCCGACAAGAGACCCAGTACTTC,CASSLEHRRQETQYF
-,TRBJ1-1,TRBV7-2,-,TGTGCCAGCAGCTCAGGGGTCAGGGCAGGCACTGAAGCTTTCTTT,CASSSGVRAGTEAFF
-,TRBJ2-7,TRBV5-1,once,TGCGCCAGCACCGTAGGGGGTGCCACCTACGAGCAGTACTTC,CASTVGGATYEQYF
-,TRBJ1-1,TRBV9,-,TGTGCCAGCAGCGTAGATGGGACCCTCACCGAAGCTTTCTTT,CASSVDGTLTEAFF
-,TRBJ1-1,TRBV2,-,TGTGCCTCTATAACAAGGGGGACGGCTGAAGCTTTCTTT,CASITRGTAEAFF
-,TRBJ2-7,TRBV14,-,TGTGCCAGCAGCCAAACAGGGTTCTCCTCCTACGAGCAGTACTTC,CASSQTGFSSYEQYF
TRBD2,TRBJ2-5,TRBV5-1,-,TGCGCCAGCAAGCTAGCGGGAGATAGTCAAGAGACCCAGTACTTC,CASKLAGDSQETQYF
TRBD1,TRBJ1-2,TRBV27,once,TGTGCCAGCAGTACGCGACAGGGTGGGTTTCTGGATGGCTACACCTTC,CASSTRQGGFLDGYTF
-,TRBJ2-2,TRBV30,-,TGTGCCTGGAGTTTTTCTAACACCGGGGAGCTGTTTTTT,CAWSFSNTGELFF
TRBD2,TRBJ2-7,TRBV5-4,-,TGTGCCAGCAACCAACGGGAGGTATCCTACGAGCAGTACTTC,CASNQREVSYEQYF
-,TRBJ1-2,TRBV7-6,-,TGTGCCAGCAGCTTAGCCGGTGTCGGCTACACCTTC,CASSLAGVGYTF
TRBD2,TRBJ2-5,TRBV7-6,-,TGTGCCAGCAGCCCCTGGGTACCTAGCGGCCAAGAGACCCAGTACTTC,CASSPWVPSGQETQYF
TRBD2,TRBJ2-1,TRBV25-1,-,TGTGCCAGCAGTGCCCTACTAGCGGGACATAATGAGCAGTTCTTC,CASSALLAGHNEQFF
-,TRBJ1-2,TRBV7-7,once,TGTGCCAGCAGCTTCTTTGGGCTGAGGGTCTATGGCTACACCTTC,CASSFFGLRVYGYTF
-,TRBJ2-4,TRBV2,-,TGTGCCAGCGGTCTCGAGGCCCGGCAGTACTTC,CASGLEARQYF
-,TRBJ1-1,TRBV7-9,-,TGTGCCAGCAGCCTTGCTATGGGGCGGAGGAACACTGAAGCTTTCTTT,CASSLAMGRRNTEAFF
-,TRBJ2-3,TRBV9,-,TGTGCCAGCAGCGAACTGACTAGGGTCAGCGATACGCAGTATTTT,CASSELTRVSDTQYF
-,TRBJ2-3,TRBV29-1,once,TGCAGCGTTGTCTGGGGGGCTACAGATACGCAGTATTTT,CSVVWGATDTQYF
-,TRBJ2-1,TRBV7-9,-,TGTGCCAGCAGGACCGGGACACCAACCTACAATGAGCAGTTCTTC,CASRTGTPTYNEQFF
-,TRBJ1-1,TRBV5-5,once,TGTGCCAGCAGCGGGTCCGCGTTATTGGAGAACACTGAAGCTTTCTTT,CASSGSALLENTEAFF
TRBD1,TRBJ2-3,TRBV2,-,TGTGCCAGCAAGCGAGTGACAGGGGCCACAGATACGCAGTATTTT,CASKRVTGATDTQYF
-,TRBJ2-4,TRBV15,-,TGTGCCACCAGCAGAGCAGGTCAGGGTCCGATAGCCAAAAACATTCAGTACTTC,CATSRAGQGPIAKNIQYF
TRBD1,TRBJ2-7,TRBV5-6,-,TGTGCCAGCACCTCGCCGGGACAGGGCAGTTACGAGCAGTACTTC,CASTSPGQGSYEQYF
TRBD1,TRBJ2-1,TRBV18,-,TGTGCCAGCTCACCCCGGGTCGGACAGGGGGGAGCCTACAATGAGCAGTTCTTC,CASSPRVGQGGAYNEQFF
-,TRBJ1-5,TRBV2,-,TGTGCCAGCAGTGAAGCGATTGGGAGTTTTCAGCCCCAGCATTTT,CASSEAIGSFQPQHF